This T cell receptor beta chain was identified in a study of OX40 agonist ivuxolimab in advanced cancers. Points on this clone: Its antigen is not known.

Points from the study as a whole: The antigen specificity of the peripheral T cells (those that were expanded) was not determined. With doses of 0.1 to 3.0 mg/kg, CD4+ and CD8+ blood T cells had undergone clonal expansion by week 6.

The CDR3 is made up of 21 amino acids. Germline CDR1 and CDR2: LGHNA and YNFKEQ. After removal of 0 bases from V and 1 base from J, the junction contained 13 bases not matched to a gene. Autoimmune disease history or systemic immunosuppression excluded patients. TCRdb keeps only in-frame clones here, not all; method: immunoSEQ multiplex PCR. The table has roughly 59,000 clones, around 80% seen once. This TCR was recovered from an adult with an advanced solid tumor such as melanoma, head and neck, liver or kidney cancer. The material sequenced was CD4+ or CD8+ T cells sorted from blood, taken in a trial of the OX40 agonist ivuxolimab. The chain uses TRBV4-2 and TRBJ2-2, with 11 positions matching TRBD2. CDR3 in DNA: TGTGCCAGCAGCCAAGATTTTACGGCTAGCGGGGGGATTAGGAACACCGGGGAGCTGTTTTTT. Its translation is CASSQDFTASGGIRNTGELFF.